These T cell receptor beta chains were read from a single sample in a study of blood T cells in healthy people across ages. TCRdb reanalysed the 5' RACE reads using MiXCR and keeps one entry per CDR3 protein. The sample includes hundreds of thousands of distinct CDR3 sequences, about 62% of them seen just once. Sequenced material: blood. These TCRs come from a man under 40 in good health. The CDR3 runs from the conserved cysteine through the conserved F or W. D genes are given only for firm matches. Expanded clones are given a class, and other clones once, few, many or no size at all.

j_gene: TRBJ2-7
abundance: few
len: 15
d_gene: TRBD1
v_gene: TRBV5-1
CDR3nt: TGCGCCAGCAGCTTGGCGGGACAGGGCACCCACGAGCAGTACTTC
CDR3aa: CASSLAGQGTHEQYF

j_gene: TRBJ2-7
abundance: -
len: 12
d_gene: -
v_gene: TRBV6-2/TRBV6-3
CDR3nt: TGTGCCAGCACCGACACGACCTACGAGCAGTACTTC
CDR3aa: CASTDTTYEQYF

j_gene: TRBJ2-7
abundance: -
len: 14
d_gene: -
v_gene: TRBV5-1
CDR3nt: TGCGCCAGTCCGAAGTCGTGGGGGTGGTACGAGCAGTACTTC
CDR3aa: CASPKSWGWYEQYF

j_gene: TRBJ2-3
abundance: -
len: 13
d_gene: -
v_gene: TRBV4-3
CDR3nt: TGCGCCAGCAGCCTAAAGGGGGGAGGTACGCAGTATTTT
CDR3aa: CASSLKGGGTQYF

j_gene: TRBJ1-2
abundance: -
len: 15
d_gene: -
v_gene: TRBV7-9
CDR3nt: TGTGCCAGCAGCTCTGCTAACAGGGTCGGCTATGGCTACACCTTC
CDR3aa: CASSSANRVGYGYTF

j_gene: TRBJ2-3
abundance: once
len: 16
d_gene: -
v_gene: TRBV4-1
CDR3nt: TGCGCCAGCAGTCCCCTGTGGGTTTATGGCGCAGATACGCAGTATTTT
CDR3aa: CASSPLWVYGADTQYF

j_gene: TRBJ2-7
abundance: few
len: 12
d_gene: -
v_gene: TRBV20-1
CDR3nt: TGCAGTACAGGGGAGGGAAACTACGAGCAGTACTTC
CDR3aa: CSTGEGNYEQYF

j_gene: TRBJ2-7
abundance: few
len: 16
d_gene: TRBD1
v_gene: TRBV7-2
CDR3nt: TGTGCCAGCAGGCGCGCCGGGACAGGGTTGTTCTACGAGCAGTACTTC
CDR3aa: CASRRAGTGLFYEQYF

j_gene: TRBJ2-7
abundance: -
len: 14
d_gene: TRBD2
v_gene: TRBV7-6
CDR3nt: TGTGCCAGCAGTTCGTCGGCGGGGGTCTACGAGCAGTACTTC
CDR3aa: CASSSSAGVYEQYF

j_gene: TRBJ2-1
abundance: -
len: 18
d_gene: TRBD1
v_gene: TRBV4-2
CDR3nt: TGTGCCAGCAGCCAACTATTATCCACAGGGGGCCCTTACAATGAGCAGTTCTTC
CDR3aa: CASSQLLSTGGPYNEQFF

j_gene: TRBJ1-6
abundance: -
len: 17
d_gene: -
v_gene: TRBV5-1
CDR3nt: TGCGCCAGCAGCCCCCTTACCGGGACGGATTTATGGTCACCCCTCCACTTT
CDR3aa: CASSPLTGTDLWSPLHF

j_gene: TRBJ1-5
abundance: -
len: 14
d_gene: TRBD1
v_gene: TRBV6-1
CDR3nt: TGTGCCAGCAGGAGCGGACAGGCCAATCAGCCCCAGCATTTT
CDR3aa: CASRSGQANQPQHF

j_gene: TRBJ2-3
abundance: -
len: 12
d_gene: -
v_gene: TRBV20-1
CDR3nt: TGCAGTGCTAGAGAGAGACGGGATACGCAGTATTTT
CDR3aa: CSARERRDTQYF

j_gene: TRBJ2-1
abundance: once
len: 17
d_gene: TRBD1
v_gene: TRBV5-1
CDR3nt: TGCGCCAGCAGCGGTAAGACAGGGGCAAGCGTTGGGAATGAGCAGTTCTTC
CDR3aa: CASSGKTGASVGNEQFF

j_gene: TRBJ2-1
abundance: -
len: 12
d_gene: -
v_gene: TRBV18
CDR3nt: TGTGCCAACTCACCTGGTGGGAATGAGCAGTTCTTC
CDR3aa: CANSPGGNEQFF

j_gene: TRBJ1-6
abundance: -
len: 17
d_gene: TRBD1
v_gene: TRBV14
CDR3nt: TGTGCCAGCAGCCGCCGAGACAGGGGGGTGGATAATTCACCCCTCCACTTT
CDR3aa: CASSRRDRGVDNSPLHF

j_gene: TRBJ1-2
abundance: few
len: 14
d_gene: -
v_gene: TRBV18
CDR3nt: TGTGCCAGCTCACCTCCGTCAGCCTCGGGAGGCTACACCTTC
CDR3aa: CASSPPSASGGYTF

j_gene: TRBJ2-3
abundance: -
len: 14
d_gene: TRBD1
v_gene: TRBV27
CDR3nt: TGTGCCAGCAGTCAGGACAGGGACCGTACTACGCAGTATTTT
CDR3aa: CASSQDRDRTTQYF

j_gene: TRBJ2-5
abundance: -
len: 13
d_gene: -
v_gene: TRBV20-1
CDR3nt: TGCAGTGCTAGAGAGATACGGAAAGAGACCCAGTACTTC
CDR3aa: CSAREIRKETQYF

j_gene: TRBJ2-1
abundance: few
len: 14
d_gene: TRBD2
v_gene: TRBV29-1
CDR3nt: TGCAGCGTTGAAGCTAGCGGAGCCTACAATGAGCAGTTCTTC
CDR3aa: CSVEASGAYNEQFF

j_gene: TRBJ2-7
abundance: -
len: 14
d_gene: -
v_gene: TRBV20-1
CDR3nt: TGCAGTGCTAGAGATGAACGAGGGACCTACGAGCAGTACTTC
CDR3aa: CSARDERGTYEQYF

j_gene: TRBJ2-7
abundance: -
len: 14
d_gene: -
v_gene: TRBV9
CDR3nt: TGTGCCAGCAGCGTAGGGACGGGGTCGCACGAGCAGTACTTC
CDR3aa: CASSVGTGSHEQYF

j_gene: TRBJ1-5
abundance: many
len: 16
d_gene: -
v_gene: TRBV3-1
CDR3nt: TGTGCCAGCAGCCAAGACGGCAGCGGGAGGAATCAGCCCCAGCATTTT
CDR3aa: CASSQDGSGRNQPQHF

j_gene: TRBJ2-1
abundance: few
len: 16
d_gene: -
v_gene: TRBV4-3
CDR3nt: TGCGCCAGCAGCCAAGGGCCCGAGATCTCCTACAATGAGCAGTTCTTC
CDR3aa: CASSQGPEISYNEQFF

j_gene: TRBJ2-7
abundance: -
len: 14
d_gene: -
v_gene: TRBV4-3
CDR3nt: TGCGCTAGCAGCCAAGATCGGCTTGCGAACGAGCAGTACTTC
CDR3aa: CASSQDRLANEQYF

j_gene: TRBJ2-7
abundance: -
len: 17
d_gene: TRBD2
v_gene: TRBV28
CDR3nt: TGTGCCAGCAGTTTCGGACTAGCGGGGGGACCTACCTACGAGCAGTACTTC
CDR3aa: CASSFGLAGGPTYEQYF

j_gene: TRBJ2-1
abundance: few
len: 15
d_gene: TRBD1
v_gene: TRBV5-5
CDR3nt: TGTGCCAGCAGCTCAGGGACAGGAGGGGTTTATGAGCAGTTCTTC
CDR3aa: CASSSGTGGVYEQFF

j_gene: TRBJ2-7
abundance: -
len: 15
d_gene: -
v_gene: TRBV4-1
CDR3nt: TGCGCCAGCAGCCAAGCGCTCTACGGACCCTACGAGCAGTACTTC
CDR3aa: CASSQALYGPYEQYF

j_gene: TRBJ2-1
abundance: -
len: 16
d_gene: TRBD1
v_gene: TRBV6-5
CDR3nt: TGTGCCAGCAGTTACGAGGCAGGGGGCTCCTACAATGAGCAGTTCTTC
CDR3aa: CASSYEAGGSYNEQFF

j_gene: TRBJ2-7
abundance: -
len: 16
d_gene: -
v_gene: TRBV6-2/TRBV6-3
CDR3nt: TGTGCCAGCAGTCCCCTGGAGGGATCACTCTCCTACGAGCAGTACTTC
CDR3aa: CASSPLEGSLSYEQYF

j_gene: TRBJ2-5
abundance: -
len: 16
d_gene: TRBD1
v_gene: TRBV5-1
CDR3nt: TGCGCCAGCAGCTTGGCCGCGACAGGGGCGAGGGAGACCCAGTACTTC
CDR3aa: CASSLAATGARETQYF

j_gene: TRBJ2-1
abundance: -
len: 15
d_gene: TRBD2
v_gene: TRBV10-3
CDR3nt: TGTGCCATCAGTGAGTCGGCCGGGGGGGCGGATGAGCAGTTCTTC
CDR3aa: CAISESAGGADEQFF

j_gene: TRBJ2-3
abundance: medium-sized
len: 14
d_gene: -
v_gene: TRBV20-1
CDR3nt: TGCAGTGCTAGCCTAGTCCCTTCGACAGATACGCAGTATTTT
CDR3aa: CSASLVPSTDTQYF

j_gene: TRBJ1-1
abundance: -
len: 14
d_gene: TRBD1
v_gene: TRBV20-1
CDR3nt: TGCAGTGCCCCGGGACAGGGGGCGAGGACTGAAGCTTTCTTT
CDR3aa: CSAPGQGARTEAFF